This T cell receptor beta chain was captured in a study of T cell clonality in common variable immunodeficiency. Study results and caveats: Reportedly, TCR beta sequences from common variable immunodeficiency showed fewer deletions and N-nucleotide insertions.

For this clone: Its specificity is unknown. Sequencing ends 3 residues short of the CDR3 end; the germline J gene provides the rest.

CDR3 length: 14 residues. The V gene end was trimmed by 1 base and the J gene end by 3 bases; junction bases not matched to a gene: 2. Germline lookup yields CDR1 SGHTA and CDR2 FQGNSA. Replacement immunoglobulin had been given to every CVID subject for at least one year. Here immunoSEQ multiplex PCR was the method, and the copy in TCRdb shows in-frame clones only, minus some. In total the sample includes over 15,000 clones, none of them seen once. The sequencing input was peripheral blood mononuclear cells. The receptor was derived from a human donor with common variable immunodeficiency. The chain combines TRBV7-2 with TRBJ2-7, with TRBD1 matching 8 bases. The DNA read from the CDR3 is TGTGCCAGCAGCTTAGATACAGGGGGCTACGAG. As protein: CASSLDTGGYE. The complete CDR3 reads CASSLDTGGYEQYF.